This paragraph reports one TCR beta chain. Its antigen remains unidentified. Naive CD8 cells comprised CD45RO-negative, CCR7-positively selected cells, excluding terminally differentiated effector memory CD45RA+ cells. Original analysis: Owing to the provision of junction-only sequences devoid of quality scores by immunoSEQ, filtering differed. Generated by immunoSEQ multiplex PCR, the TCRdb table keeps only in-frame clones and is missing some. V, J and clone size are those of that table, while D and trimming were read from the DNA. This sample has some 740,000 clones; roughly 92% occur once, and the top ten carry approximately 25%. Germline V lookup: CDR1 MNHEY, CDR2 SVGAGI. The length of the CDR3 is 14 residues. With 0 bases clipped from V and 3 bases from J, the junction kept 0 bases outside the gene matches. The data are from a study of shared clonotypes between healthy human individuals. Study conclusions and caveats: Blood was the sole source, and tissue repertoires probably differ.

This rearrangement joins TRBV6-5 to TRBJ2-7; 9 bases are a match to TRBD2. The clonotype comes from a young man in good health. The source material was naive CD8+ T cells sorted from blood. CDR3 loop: CASSYSSGGYEQYF. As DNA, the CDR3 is TGTGCCAGCAGTTACTCTAGCGGGGGCTACGAGCAGTACTTC.